The 13 T cell receptor beta chains below were found in one sample sequenced in a study of T cells in Graves' hyperthyroidism and ophthalmopathy. The TCR beta CDR3 regions underwent amplification using RNA transcripts as the source. HTBI primers were used for first-round RT-PCR of the TCR CDR3. One entry per CDR3 protein, called by TCRdb with MiXCR from the multiplex PCR reads. The sample yields fewer than 800,000 distinct CDR3 sequences, about 15% seen once. The material sequenced was blood. The receptors were gathered from a man aged 18-30 years with Graves' hyperthyroidism.

This clonotype appeared a few times. The rearrangement joins TRBV6-4 to TRBJ2-7; perhaps TRBD1 as D (5 bases). This CDR3 spans 14 amino acids. The V gene's germline CDR1 is MRHNA and CDR2 SNTAGT. Trimming took off 5 bases at V and 0 bases at J, with 11 bases between the two ends. The CDR3 is CASSWGSISYEQYF. For the CDR3, the DNA is TGTGCCAGCAGTTGGGGCAGCATCTCCTACGAGCAGTACTTC.

The V call is TRBV29-1, the J call TRBJ2-3, with no clear D. CDR3 size: 12 residues. CDR1 SQVTM and CDR2 ANQGSEA come from the germline V gene. CDR3 residues: CSPVFVTDTQYF. The CDR3 region has the DNA TGCAGTCCAGTTTTTGTCACAGATACGCAGTATTTT.

This clonotype was observed many times. This chain uses TRBV28 with TRBJ1-1; 7 bases match TRBD1. The V and J ends lost 8 bases and 0 bases, in that order; junction bases with no gene match: 6. Germline V gene lookup returns CDR1 MDHEN and CDR2 SYDVKM. The CDR3 is 14 amino acids. DNA of the CDR3: TGTGCCAGCGGCCAAAGGGGGCTGAACACTGAAGCTTTCTTT. Its translation is CASGQRGLNTEAFF.

This clonotype appeared a few times. The CDR3 DNA reads TGTGCCAGCAGCTTAATGGGGGGGGAAGAGACCCAGTACTTC. Translating gives CASSLMGGEETQYF. The chain is built from TRBV7-3 and TRBJ2-5, with 7 bases aligning to TRBD2. Unmatched junction bases numbered 2, after V lost 1 base and J lost 3 bases. The CDR3 is 14 amino acids. Germline V CDR1 and CDR2: SGHTA, FQGTGA.

The chain employs TRBV12-3 or TRBV12-4 and TRBJ2-1; no clear D gene. The CDR3 runs 13 residues. The V end lost 0 bases, the J end lost 9 bases, and 9 bases lay between the germline ends. The CDR3 nucleotides read TGTGCCAGCAGTTTAGCGCTTGACCGTGAGCAGTTCTTC. Translation gives CASSLALDREQFF.

This clonotype was recorded many times. The V call is TRBV7-2, the J call TRBJ2-2; the D gene is possibly TRBD2 (6 bases). Germline CDR1 and CDR2: SGHTA and FQGNSA. The CDR3 totals 17 residues. V gave up 3 bases and J gave up 5 bases, with 19 bases separating them. CDR3 sequence: CASSLGSASEITGELFF. CDR3 DNA: TGTGCCAGCAGCTTGGGGTCGGCTAGCGAGATAACCGGGGAGCTGTTTTTT.

The V call is TRBV11-3, the J call TRBJ2-7, with D possibly matching TRBD2 (5 bases). This CDR3 contains 15 residues. V was pared by 0 bases and J by 3 bases, with 12 bases between. Per the germline V gene, CDR1 is SGHNT and CDR2 is YENEEA. This CDR3 is CASSLDVSGFYEQYF. CDR3 nucleotides: TGTGCCAGCAGCTTAGATGTTTCGGGGTTCTACGAGCAGTACTTC.

There are a few counts of this clonotype. The rearrangement joins TRBV5-6 to TRBJ1-2; 8 positions agree with TRBD1. The CDR3 totals 15 residues. Germline trimming cut 0 bases from V and 4 bases from J; bases unmatched to any gene: 5. Per germline, CDR1 SGHDT and CDR2 YYEEEE. The CDR3 DNA reads as TGTGCCAGCAGCTTGGACAGGGGGATCTTCTATGGCTACACCTTC. This codes for CASSLDRGIFYGYTF.

This clonotype appeared a few times. V usage is TRBV3-1 and J usage is TRBJ2-5, with D possibly being TRBD2 (5 bases). This CDR3 region has 17 residues. V was clipped by 3 bases and J by 3 bases, with 20 bases between them. In germline, CDR1 is LGHDT, CDR2 YNNKEL (reference sequence). The CDR3 DNA is TGTGCCAGCAGCCACCCGGTGGACGGAGGTCGGGAAGAGACCCAGTACTTC. It specifies CASSHPVDGGREETQYF.

At least ten counts were recorded for this clonotype. The V call is TRBV5-1, the J call TRBJ1-1, with TRBD1 matching 12 bases. V gave up 0 bases and J gave up 11 bases; unmatched junction bases: 2. CDR1 and CDR2 (germline): SGHRS, YFSETQ. The CDR3 is 13 residues long. This CDR3 reads CASSLVGQGAAFF. CDR3 coding DNA: TGCGCCAGCAGCTTGGTGGGACAGGGGGCTGCTTTCTTT. Full variable domain (rest looked up from reference TRBV5-1 and TRBJ1-1): KAGVTQTPRYLIKTRGQQVTLSCSPISGHRSVSWYQQTPGQGLQFLFEYFSETQRNKGNFPGRFSGRQFSNSRSEMNVSTLELGDSALYLCASSLVGQGAAFFGQGTRLTVV.

This clonotype was counted a single time. The chain uses TRBV4-1 and TRBJ2-7; the match to TRBD1 covers 8 bases. CDR3 length: 16 residues. Germline V gives CDR1 MGHRA, CDR2 YSYEKL. With 2 bases clipped from V and 5 bases from J, the junction kept 11 bases outside the gene matches. The CDR3 here is CASSQPGQGVKNEQYF. DNA of the CDR3: TGCGCCAGCAGCCAACCCGGACAGGGAGTAAAGAACGAGCAGTACTTC.

The DNA of the CDR3 is TGTGCCAGCAGCTTTTTGACGGGTTATGGCTACACCTTC. Translated: CASSFLTGYGYTF. This chain joins TRBV7-2 and TRBJ1-2; D is unresolved. CDR1 is SGHTA and CDR2 is FQGNSA in the germline V gene. The length of the CDR3 is 13 residues. V lost 3 bases to trimming and J lost 5 bases, with 10 bases between them.

This clonotype was observed many times. This chain connects TRBV2 to TRBJ2-7; D is possibly TRBD2 (7 bases). From germline, CDR1 is SNHLY and CDR2 FYNNEI. This CDR3 has 13 amino acids. V was trimmed by 6 bases and J by 3 bases, leaving 12 bases between them. CDR3 bases: TGTGCCAGCAGGGCGGGGGCCCTCTACGAGCAGTACTTC. This codes for CASRAGALYEQYF. Supplemented by reference TRBV2 and TRBJ2-7, the full variable domain reads EPEVTQTPSHQVTQMGQEVILRCVPISNHLYFYWYRQILGQKVEFLVSFYNNEISEKSEIFDDQFSVERPDGSNFTLKIRSTKLEDSAMYFCASRAGALYEQYFGPGTRLTVT.